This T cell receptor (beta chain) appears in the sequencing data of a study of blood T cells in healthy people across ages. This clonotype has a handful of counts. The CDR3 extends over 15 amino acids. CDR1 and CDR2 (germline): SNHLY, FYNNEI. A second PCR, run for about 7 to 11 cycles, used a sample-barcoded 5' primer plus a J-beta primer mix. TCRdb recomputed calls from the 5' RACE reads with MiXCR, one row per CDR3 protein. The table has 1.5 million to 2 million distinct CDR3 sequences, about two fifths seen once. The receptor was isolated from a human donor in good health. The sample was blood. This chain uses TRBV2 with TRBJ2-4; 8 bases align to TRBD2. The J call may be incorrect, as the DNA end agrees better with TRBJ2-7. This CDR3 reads CASSPTGGTRNEQYF. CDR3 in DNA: TGTGCCAGCAGTCCCACGGGGGGGACACGAAACGAGCAGTACTTC.